The 8 T cell receptor beta chains below come from one sample, sequenced in a study of patients and donors after allogeneic stem cell transplantation. From the RT-PCR reads, TCRdb called clonotypes with MiXCR, one entry per CDR3 protein. There are about 960,000 distinct CDR3 sequences in the sample; 15% to 20% occur only once, and roughly 6.4% lies in the top ten. Sequences were obtained from blood, either unsorted or a sorted T cell fraction (not recorded which). These receptors all stem from a human donor who was either an allogeneic HSCT recipient or a stem cell or donor lymphocyte infusion donor (not recorded which). It is not recorded whose cells these are; they may come from a transplant donor.

This clonotype was detected only a few times. The chain is built from TRBV6-1 and TRBJ2-7, with D perhaps TRBD1 (6 bases). CDR3 length equals 14 residues. Trimming pared 5 bases from V and 9 bases from J, leaving 20 bases between. Germline V lookup: CDR1 MNHNS, CDR2 SASEGT. The CDR3 DNA sequence: TGTGCCAGCAGTCGATCCGGGACATCCCTAAGGCAGTACTTC. It codes for CASSRSGTSLRQYF.

The chain uses TRBV7-2 and TRBJ1-4, with 10 bases identical to TRBD1. Per the germline V gene, CDR1 is SGHTA and CDR2 is FQGNSA. This CDR3 has 15 amino acids. With V trimmed by 2 bases and J by 8 bases, 5 bases remained unmatched. CDR3 loop: CASSLSRDRGEKLFF. Here the CDR3 DNA reads TGTGCCAGCAGCTTAAGTCGGGACAGGGGAGAAAAACTGTTTTTT.

This chain uses TRBV7-3 with TRBJ2-1; no clear D. The germline V and J ends were trimmed by 1 base and 7 bases, with 8 bases remaining between them. CDR3 size: 13 residues. CDR1 SGHTA and CDR2 FQGTGA come from the germline V gene. CDR3 sequence: CASSLMARNEQFF. CDR3 nucleotide sequence: TGTGCCAGCAGCTTAATGGCGAGGAATGAGCAGTTCTTC. Filled out from reference TRBV7-3 and TRBJ2-1, the complete variable domain reads GAGVSQTPSNKVTEKGKYVELRCDPISGHTALYWYRQSLGQGPEFLIYFQGTGAADDSGLPNDRFFAVRPEGSVSTLKIQRTERGDSAVYLCASSLMARNEQFFGPGTRLTVL.

The chain couples TRBV5-1 to TRBJ2-2; D possibly corresponds to TRBD1 (5 bases). This CDR3 region has 14 residues. Germline V gene lookup returns CDR1 SGHRS and CDR2 YFSETQ. Trimming cost V 4 bases and J 6 bases, with 13 bases left between them. The CDR3 spells CASSKQELSGELFF. CDR3 bases: TGCGCCAGCAGCAAACAGGAATTGTCCGGGGAGCTGTTTTTT.

This clonotype was seen only a few times. The chain has TRBV9 and TRBJ2-1, with 9 bases identical to TRBD2. Germline V gene lookup returns CDR1 SGDLS and CDR2 YYNGEE. With 1 base clipped from V and 6 bases from J, the junction kept 14 bases outside the gene matches. This CDR3 is built from 18 residues. CDR3 in amino acids: CASSVSPGGRALPNEQFF. DNA for the CDR3: TGTGCCAGCAGCGTAAGCCCTGGCGGGAGGGCCCTCCCCAATGAGCAGTTCTTC.

This clonotype occurred many times. The V and J genes are TRBV12-3 or TRBV12-4 and TRBJ2-3; D not resolved. This CDR3 has 15 amino acids. V lost 6 bases and J 0 bases, leaving 13 bases between the germline ends. The CDR3 DNA follows: TGTGCCAGCAGCCTCCGCGGCACTAGCACAGATACGCAGTATTTT. Translation: CASSLRGTSTDTQYF.

The chain links TRBV27 to TRBJ1-6, with unresolved D. Trimming shortened V by 6 bases and J by 4 bases, and 7 bases separated the two germline ends. Germline CDR1 reads MNHEY; CDR2 reads SMNVEV (reference sequence). This CDR3 spans 13 amino acids. The CDR3 nucleotides are TGTGCCAGCAGACCCGTATATAATTCACCCCTCCACTTT. Translating it yields CASRPVYNSPLHF.

This sequence joins TRBV7-3 and TRBJ2-1, with TRBD2 identical over 9 bases. V lost 9 bases, J lost 6 bases, and 18 bases stayed unmatched. The CDR3 contains 17 residues. Germline values: CDR1 SGHTA, CDR2 FQGTGA. The CDR3 is CASSPGLAVRDSNEQFF. The CDR3 DNA reads as TGTGCCAGTAGCCCGGGACTAGCAGTACGTGATAGCAATGAGCAGTTCTTC.